This TCR beta chain stems from a study of blood T cells in healthy people across ages (dated by TCRdb to 2013 to 2016). About the full investigation: In model experiments, roughly one uniquely barcoded TCR beta cDNA molecule per two T cells was captured by template switching. Using deep sequencing normalized with unique cDNA molecular identifiers, the study measured how TCR beta repertoire diversity changes with age. Donors were grouped into four age groups: young (average approximately 15 years), middle-aged (around 39), aged (approximately 58) and long-lived (82). Donors of different ages were randomly distributed across sequencing lanes to avoid experimental bias. Two additional independent replicas of 1 million unique cDNA reads from the same blood draw were analyzed for two donors (one aged 18 to 30 and one aged 80 or older).

The CDR3 runs 15 amino acids, cysteine and phenylalanine included. Kept here is only the CDR3 DNA, which spans 45 bases and is read in frame from base 1. The junction shows trimming of 3 bases on V and 1 base on J, and the gene matches do not reach 3 bases of it. CDR1 and CDR2 (MDHEN, SYDVKM) derive from the germline V gene. On this clonotype itself: Its antigen is still unknown. No much larger clone exists at a distance of one base, and base qualities are not known.

Donors were 40 or so systemically healthy Caucasian individuals from Russia aged roughly 6 to 100 years. Each donor gave ten milliliters of peripheral blood, collected into EDTA-treated Vacutainer tubes. Ficoll-Paque density-gradient centrifugation was used to isolate PBMCs, with at least 6 million obtained per sample. Trizol reagent was used to extract total RNA from PBMCs, with at least 5 micrograms per sample. For every donor, an aliquot of PBMCs went through flow cytometry to measure the percentages of naive CD45RAhigh/CD27high T cells. What the authors observed across the whole study: Since profiling was done on bulk unsorted PBMCs, naive and antigen-experienced compartments could not be conclusively compared. Observed TCR beta diversity correlated strongly with the percentage of naive T cells measured by flow cytometry. Compared with the aged group, the long-lived group had more naive CD4+ T cells, fewer expanded clones and increased TCR diversity, a pattern suggesting age selection. As age increased, observed TCR beta diversity per million T cells dropped in a roughly linear way, and a significant reduction was already evident by age 40. Donor CMV infection status was unknown, potentially confounding age-related changes in expanded clonotypes. Total diversity estimates from one million sequenced T cells were considered lower bounds and underestimates.

Preparation of the library involved 5' RACE. The data were produced on an Illumina HiSeq 2500. The second PCR ran for roughly 6 to 11 cycles and used a J-beta primer mix along with a sample-barcoded 5' primer. A template-switch 5' adaptor carrying 12 random nucleotides introduced a unique molecular identifier onto each TCR beta cDNA molecule. At least 3 million CDR3-containing paired-end reads were obtained from each sample. First-strand cDNA was synthesized from all RNA with the Mint cDNA synthesis kit, primed by a TRBC-specific oligonucleotide. Following uracil-DNA glycosylase treatment, all cDNA underwent a first 18-cycle PCR with the universal primers M1SS and BC2_uni_R. As for the authors' bioinformatics: For normalization, 1 million high-quality reads, each with a distinct molecular identifier, were randomly selected from each sample. Instead of being binned into consensus sequences, reads with shared molecular identifiers were discarded. MiTCR, with a Q25 quality threshold and the strictest error-elimination algorithm, was used for CDR3 identification, clonotype clustering and error correction. Lower-bound total TCR beta diversity was estimated with a nonparametric unseen species model using Euler transformation. TCRdb passed the public sequencing reads through fastp at Q25 and MiXCR, retaining productive beta sequences. Rows are unified per CDR3 protein, each entry keeping the most common DNA and genes. The V and J calls were determined by TCRdb, not by the authors. This sample has 600,000 to 800,000 distinct CDR3 sequences in its table, and over 40% of those were observed once. Clones ranked in the top ten supply about 13% of the sample.

The chain is assembled from TRBV28 and TRBJ1-5; TRBD1 aligns with 7 central bases. The sample comprised blood. This clonotype originated in a woman older than 75 in good health. Here is the DNA: TGTGCCAGCAGTTTGACAGGGTTAAGCAATCAGCCCCAGCATTTT. The resulting protein is CASSLTGLSNQPQHF.